The 3 T cell receptor beta chains below all came from one sample that was sequenced in a study of radiotherapy plus CTLA-4 blockade in lung cancer (dated by TCRdb to 2017 to 2018). Library generation was performed with the immunoSEQ multiplex PCR assay. The source is immuneACCESS, and TCRdb retained only in-frame sequences with V and J called. Part of the clones is not carried over; for the studies checked, unresolved V genes explain less than half of this, and the remainder is unexplained. Present in this sample are under 110,000 clones, 70% to 90% of which were seen just once. The ten largest clonotypes hold around 2% of the sample. The sample here was peripheral blood, taken from a patient treated with radiotherapy plus ipilimumab. These receptor sequences come from a human donor with non-small cell lung cancer that progressed on radiotherapy plus ipilimumab. Some clones in this sample may be carry-over from other donors' samples.

The J gene is TRBJ2-1, the V gene TRBV7-8; a possible D gene is TRBD2 (5 bases). The germline CDR1 and CDR2 sequences are SGHVS and FQNEAQ. V was shortened by 9 bases and J by 3 bases, with 12 bases between the two germline ends. This CDR3 contains 13 residues. The DNA of the CDR3 is TGTGCCAGTTTGGACGGGAACTACAATGAGCAGTTCTTC. It is translated as CASLDGNYNEQFF.

DNA of the CDR3: TGTGCCAGCAGCTTAAGGGTAGCGGGGGAGCTGTTTTTT. The encoded protein is CASSLRVAGELFF. This chain uses TRBV7-2 with TRBJ2-2; D may be TRBD2 (5 bases). Germline V gives CDR1 SGHTA, CDR2 FQGNSA. Trimming pared 2 bases from V and 8 bases from J, leaving 9 bases between. There are 13 residues in the CDR3.

The rearrangement uses TRBV29-1 and TRBJ1-5; the D is unclear. The V gene's germline CDR1 is SQVTM and CDR2 ANQGSEA. CDR3 length equals 14 residues. Deletions cut 4 bases from V and 0 bases from J, with 10 bases between. The CDR3 region has the DNA TGCAGCGTTGCTGGCCCCAATAGCAATCAGCCCCAGCATTTT. As protein: CSVAGPNSNQPQHF.